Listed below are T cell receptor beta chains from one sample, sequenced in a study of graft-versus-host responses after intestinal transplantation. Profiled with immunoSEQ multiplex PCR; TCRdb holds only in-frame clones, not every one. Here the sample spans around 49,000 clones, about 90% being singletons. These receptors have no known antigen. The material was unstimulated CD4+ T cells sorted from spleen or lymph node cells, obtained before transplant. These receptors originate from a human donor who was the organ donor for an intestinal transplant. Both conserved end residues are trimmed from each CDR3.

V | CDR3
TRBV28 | ASSSGQGYGYT
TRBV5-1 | ASSWGTGASGNTIY
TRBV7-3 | ASSPLANTGELF
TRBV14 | ASSQDAGRNEKLF
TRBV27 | ASSLSAPNYGYT
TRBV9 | ASSPRGSMNTEAF
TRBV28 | ASSLSPSTGDSNQPQH
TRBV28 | ASNPSGAGTSRYEQY
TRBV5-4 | ASSRMHDRGLKETQY
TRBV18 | ASSRGQGFQPQH
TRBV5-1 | ASSSYSGVQETQY
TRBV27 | ASSSSTGPYEQY
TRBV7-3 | ASSSSSGNTIY
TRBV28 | ASSLGRLRGKSTDTQY
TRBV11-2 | ASSPPRGETNYGYT
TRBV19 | ASSAGQGMNTEAF
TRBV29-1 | SVPGTGITEAF
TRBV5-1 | ASSWRGTANTGELF
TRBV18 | ASSPGGPDEQF
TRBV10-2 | ASGDGNEKLF
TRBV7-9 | ASSLAQGRADNEQF
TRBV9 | ASSVGPMAGAIGELF
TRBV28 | ASSTGQWVVGGELF
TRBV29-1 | SVEALGTGGETQY
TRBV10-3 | ATAGEETQY
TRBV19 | ASTLVGADTFNQPQH
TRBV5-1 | ASSATQTGIYGYT
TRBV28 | ASSSPHRESNQPQH
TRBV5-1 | ASSLAGGQTGELF
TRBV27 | ASSLTGGRGNIQY
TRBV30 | AWRPGGANVLT
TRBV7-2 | ASSSKEGLAGPKKY
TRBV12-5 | ASGPSASTDTQY
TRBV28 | ASSSPFAGEIYGYT